This TCR beta chain was captured by sequencing in a study of control samples from healthy donors and cancer patients. The ends lost 6 bases at V and 6 bases at J; junction bases unmatched: 7. Germline assignment: CDR1 MNHEY and CDR2 SVGAGI. The CDR3 extends over 13 amino acids. Data came from immunoSEQ multiplex PCR; TCRdb stores just in-frame clones and leaves some out. The sample holds about 93,000 clones, about 85% seen once. Sequencing was done on a sample of blood. V is TRBV6-5 and J is TRBJ1-2, with 7 bases identical to TRBD1. The source is a woman in her 70s in good health. CDR3 bases: TGTGCCAGCAGCCCAAGACAGGGAAATGGCTACACCTTC. This gives the protein CASSPRQGNGYTF.